The T cell receptor (beta chain) under discussion was sequenced for a study of shared clonotypes between healthy human individuals. In the study's own analysis: Junction-only sequences produced by ImmunoSEQ had no quality scores, so filtering differed. Generated by immunoSEQ multiplex PCR, the TCRdb table keeps only in-frame clones and is missing some. V and J calls and clone size are copied from that table; D and trimming were computed from the DNA. This table has hundreds of thousands of clones, roughly 97% appearing once. From germline, CDR1 is MNHEY and CDR2 SMNVEV (reference sequence). The germline V and J ends were trimmed by 2 bases and 4 bases, with 3 bases remaining between them. This CDR3 has 11 residues. Study outcomes and limitations: Rarefaction demonstrated incomplete sorted-subset sequencing despite large depth.

Those who donated, Caucasian adults without exception, all lived in Nashville, Tennessee. Into CD45RA+ naive and CD45RA-negative memory subsets, the CD4+ cells were split. To note about this clone: Its antigen is unknown.

J is TRBJ2-7 and V is TRBV27; no firm D call. This clonotype originated in a woman in her 30s in good health. Sequencing input: naive CD4+ T cells sorted from blood. Sample subset: CD45RA+ positively selected. CDR3 amino acids: CASSLRYEQYF. CDR3 in DNA: TGTGCCAGCAGTTTAAGATACGAGCAGTACTTC.